This is a list of T cell receptor beta chains from one sample in a study of blood T cell repertoires in COVID-19. Profiled with immunoSEQ multiplex PCR; TCRdb holds only in-frame clones, not every one. Of 380,000 or so clones listed, 88% are singletons. The source material was PBMCs or T cells enriched from blood (not recorded which). The source is a woman in her 30s with acute COVID-19. Both conserved end residues are part of each CDR3. A D gene is named only where the DNA matches it firmly. Part of the rows lack a size; the others show once, few, many or a class for expanded clones.

v_call	j_call	d_call	clone_size	cdr3_nt	cdr3_aa
TRBV24-1	TRBJ2-2	TRBD1	NA	TGTGCCACCAGTGATCGGACAGGGTTCAGCGGGGAGCTGTTTTTT	CATSDRTGFSGELFF
TRBV7-9	TRBJ2-2	NA	NA	TGTGCCAGCAGCTTAGTAGGGGCCACCGGGGAGCTGTTTTTT	CASSLVGATGELFF
TRBV5-1	TRBJ2-1	TRBD2	NA	TGCGCCAGCAGATGGGGCGGGGGAGACAATGAGCAGTTCTTC	CASRWGGGDNEQFF
TRBV7-8	TRBJ1-5	NA	NA	TGTGCCAGCAGCCAATATCGGGGGCCCCAGCATTTT	CASSQYRGPQHF
TRBV2	TRBJ2-1	NA	NA	TGTGCCAGCAGTGACTCCCGGGCCTACAATGAGCAGTTCTTC	CASSDSRAYNEQFF
TRBV9	TRBJ2-1	NA	NA	TGTGCCAGCAGCGTAGTGAGTGGTGAGCAGTTCTTC	CASSVVSGEQFF
TRBV2	TRBJ1-2	TRBD1	NA	TGTGCCAGCAGCCGCGACAGGGATGATGGCTACACCTTC	CASSRDRDDGYTF
TRBV5-1	TRBJ1-6	NA	NA	TGCGCCAGCAGCTTTTTCTCAGGGGAAACCTATAATTCACCCCTCCACTTT	CASSFFSGETYNSPLHF
TRBV9	TRBJ2-7	NA	NA	TGTGCCAGCAGCCCGTCCGGGACAAAAGCGGCCTACGAGCAGTACTTC	CASSPSGTKAAYEQYF
TRBV30	TRBJ2-1	TRBD1	once	TGTGCCTGGAGTCCTTCGGCAGGGGGCAGTTTCTACAATGAGCAGTTCTTC	CAWSPSAGGSFYNEQFF
TRBV2	TRBJ1-6	NA	NA	TGTGCCTCGAAAGTCAGGGATAGTGATAATTCACCCCTCCACTTT	CASKVRDSDNSPLHF
TRBV7-2	TRBJ1-5	TRBD1	many	TGTGCCAGCAGCTTAGCCGGGACAGGGAATCAGCCCCAGCATTTT	CASSLAGTGNQPQHF
TRBV5-1	TRBJ2-7	NA	NA	TGCGCCAGCAGCTTGGACCGTCTATTCTACGAGCAGTACTTC	CASSLDRLFYEQYF
TRBV24-1	TRBJ2-3	NA	NA	TGTGCCACCAGTGATCCCTCCACAGATACGCAGTATTTT	CATSDPSTDTQYF
TRBV6-5	TRBJ1-1	TRBD1	NA	TGTGCCAGTCGAAATGGCGCAGGGGGATGGACTGAAGCTTTCTTT	CASRNGAGGWTEAFF
TRBV19	TRBJ1-2	NA	NA	TGTGCCAGTTCCAAAAACTATGGCTACACCTTC	CASSKNYGYTF
TRBV7-2	TRBJ1-5	NA	NA	TGTGCCAGCAGCGTCACCGGGGATAGCAATCAGCCCCAGCATTTT	CASSVTGDSNQPQHF
TRBV24-1	TRBJ2-2	TRBD1	once	TGTGCCACCAAAGGGACAGGGGATAACACCGGGGAGCTGTTTTTT	CATKGTGDNTGELFF
TRBV29-1	TRBJ1-3	NA	NA	TGCAGCGTTGCGGGTTCAGGAAACACCATATATTTT	CSVAGSGNTIYF
TRBV6-5	TRBJ1-2	TRBD1	NA	TGTGCCAGCAGTTACGGACAGGGCCAAAACTATGGCTACACCTTC	CASSYGQGQNYGYTF
TRBV2	TRBJ1-4	NA	NA	TGTGCCAGCAGTGAAGCTGATGTGCGGAATGAAAAACTGTTTTTT	CASSEADVRNEKLFF
TRBV5-6	TRBJ2-7	NA	few	TGTGCCAGCAGCTTGGCCATCTTGGCCAGTCCCGAGCAGTACTTC	CASSLAILASPEQYF
TRBV7-3	TRBJ2-7	TRBD2	NA	TGTGCCAGCAGCCCGCGGGGGGGCTACGAGCAGTACTTC	CASSPRGGYEQYF